This T cell receptor (beta chain) was recorded in a study of T cell responses to AZD1222 COVID-19 vaccine. This clone was seen a few times. What it binds is unknown. Points from the study as a whole: Repertoire samples came only from after the peak T cell response. Donors were chiefly white British, with a greater number of females, and clonal diversity was perhaps underestimated. Variant regions that are unmutated are reportedly the target of nearly half of spike-specific TCRs. Spike-spanning, vaccine-associated CD4 TCRs were dominant at 160-218 and 743-854.

V dropped 2 bases and J dropped 4 bases, with 11 bases sitting between them. Germline loops: CDR1 MNHNS, CDR2 SASEGT. The CDR3 has 14 amino acids. Sequencing used immunoSEQ multiplex PCR; TCRdb keeps in-frame clones, though not all of them. The sample records 180,000 or so clones, about nine tenths being singletons. Material: peripheral blood, obtained 28 days after the second AZD1222 dose. This clonotype was obtained from an adult who received the AZD1222 COVID-19 vaccine. The chain uses TRBV6-1 and TRBJ1-2; D uncertain. CDR3 protein: CASSELLGSYGYTF. CDR3 coding DNA: TGTGCCAGCAGTGAACTTTTGGGGTCCTATGGCTACACCTTC.